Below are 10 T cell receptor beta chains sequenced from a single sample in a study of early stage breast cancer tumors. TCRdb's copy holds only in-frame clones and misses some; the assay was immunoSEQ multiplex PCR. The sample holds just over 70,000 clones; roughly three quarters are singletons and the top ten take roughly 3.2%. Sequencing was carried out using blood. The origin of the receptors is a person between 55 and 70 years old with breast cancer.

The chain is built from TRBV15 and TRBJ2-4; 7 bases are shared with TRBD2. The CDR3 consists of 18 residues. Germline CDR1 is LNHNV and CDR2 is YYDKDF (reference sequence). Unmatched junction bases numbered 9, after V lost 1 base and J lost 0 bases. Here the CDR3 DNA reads TGTGCCACCAGCAGAGGCCACTCAAGCGGGATAGCCAAAAACATTCAGTACTTC. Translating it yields CATSRGHSSGIAKNIQYF. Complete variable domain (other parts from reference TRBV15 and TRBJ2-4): DAMVIQNPRYQVTQFGKPVTLSCSQTLNHNVMYWYQQKSSQAPKLLFHYYDKDFNNEADTPDNFQSRRPNTSFCFLDIRSPGLGDTAMYLCATSRGHSSGIAKNIQYFGAGTRLSVL.

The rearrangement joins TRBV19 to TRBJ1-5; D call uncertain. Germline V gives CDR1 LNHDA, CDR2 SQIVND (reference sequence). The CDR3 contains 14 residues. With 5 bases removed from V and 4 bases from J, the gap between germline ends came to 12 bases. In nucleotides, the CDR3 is TGTGCCAGTAGTCTTCACGGTTCTAATCAGCCCCAGCATTTT. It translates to CASSLHGSNQPQHF.

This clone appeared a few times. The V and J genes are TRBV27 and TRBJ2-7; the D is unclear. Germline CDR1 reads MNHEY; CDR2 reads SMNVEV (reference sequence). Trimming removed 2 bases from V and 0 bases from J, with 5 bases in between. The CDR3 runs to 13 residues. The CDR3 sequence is CASSLPSSYEQYF. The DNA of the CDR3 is TGTGCCAGCAGTTTACCGAGCTCCTACGAGCAGTACTTC.

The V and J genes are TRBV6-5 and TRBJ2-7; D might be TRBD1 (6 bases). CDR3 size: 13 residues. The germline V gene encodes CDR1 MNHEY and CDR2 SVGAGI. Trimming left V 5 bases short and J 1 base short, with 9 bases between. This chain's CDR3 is CASSPDSSYEQYF. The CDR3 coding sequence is TGTGCCAGCAGTCCGGACAGTTCCTACGAGCAGTACTTC.

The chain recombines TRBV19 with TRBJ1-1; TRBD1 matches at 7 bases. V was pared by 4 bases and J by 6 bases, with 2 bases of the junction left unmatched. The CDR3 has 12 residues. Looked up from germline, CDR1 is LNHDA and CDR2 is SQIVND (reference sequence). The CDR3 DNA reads TGTGCCAGTAGTAATCAGGGGGCTGAAGCTTTCTTT. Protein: CASSNQGAEAFF.

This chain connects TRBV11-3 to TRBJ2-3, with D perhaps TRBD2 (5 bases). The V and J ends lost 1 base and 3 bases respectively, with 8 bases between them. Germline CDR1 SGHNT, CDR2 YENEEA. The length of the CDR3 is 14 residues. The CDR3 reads CASSLGAVTDTQYF. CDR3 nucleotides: TGTGCCAGCAGCTTAGGAGCGGTGACAGATACGCAGTATTTT.

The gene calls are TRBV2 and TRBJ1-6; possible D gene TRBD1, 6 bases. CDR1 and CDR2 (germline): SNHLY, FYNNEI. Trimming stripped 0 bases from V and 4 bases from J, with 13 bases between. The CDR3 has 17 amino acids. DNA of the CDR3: TGTGCCAGCAGTGAAGCGGGACACACTGTGTATAATTCACCCCTCCACTTT. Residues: CASSEAGHTVYNSPLHF.

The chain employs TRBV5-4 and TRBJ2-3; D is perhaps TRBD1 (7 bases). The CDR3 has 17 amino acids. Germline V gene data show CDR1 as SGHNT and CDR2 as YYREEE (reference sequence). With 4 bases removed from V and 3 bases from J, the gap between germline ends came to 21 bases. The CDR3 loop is CASSLNRQGGTTDTQYF. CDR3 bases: TGTGCCAGCAGCCTAAATCGACAGGGAGGTACGACAGATACGCAGTATTTT.

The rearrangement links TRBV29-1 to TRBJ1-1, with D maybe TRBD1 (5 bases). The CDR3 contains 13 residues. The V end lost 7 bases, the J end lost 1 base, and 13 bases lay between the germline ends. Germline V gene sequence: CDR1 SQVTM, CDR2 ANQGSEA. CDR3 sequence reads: CSAPGQTNTEAFF. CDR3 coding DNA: TGCAGCGCCCCGGGGCAAACGAACACTGAAGCTTTCTTT.

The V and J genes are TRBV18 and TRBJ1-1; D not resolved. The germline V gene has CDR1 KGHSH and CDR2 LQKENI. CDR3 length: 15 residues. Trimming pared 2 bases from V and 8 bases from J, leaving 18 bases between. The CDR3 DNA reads TGTGCCAGCTCACCATCGGCAGGAGACACCCCCGAAGCTTTCTTT. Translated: CASSPSAGDTPEAFF. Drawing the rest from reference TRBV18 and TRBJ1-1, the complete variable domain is NAGVMQNPRHLVRRRGQEARLRCSPMKGHSHVYWYRQLPEEGLKFMVYLQKENIIDESGMPKERFSAEFPKEGPSILRIQQVVRGDSAAYFCASSPSAGDTPEAFFGQGTRLTVV.